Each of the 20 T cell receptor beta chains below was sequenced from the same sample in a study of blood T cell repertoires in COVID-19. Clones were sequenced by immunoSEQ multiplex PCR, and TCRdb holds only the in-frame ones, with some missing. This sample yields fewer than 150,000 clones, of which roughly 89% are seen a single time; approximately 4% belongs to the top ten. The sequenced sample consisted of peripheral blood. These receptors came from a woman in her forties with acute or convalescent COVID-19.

The CDR3 bases are TGTGCCAGCAGCTTAGGTTCCGGTCCCTACGCTGAAGCTTTCTTT. This encodes CASSLGSGPYAEAFF. J is TRBJ1-1 and V is TRBV7-2; unclear D gene. CDR1 and CDR2 (germline): SGHTA, FQGNSA. The CDR3 covers 15 residues. V dropped 1 base and J dropped 6 bases, with 15 bases sitting between them.

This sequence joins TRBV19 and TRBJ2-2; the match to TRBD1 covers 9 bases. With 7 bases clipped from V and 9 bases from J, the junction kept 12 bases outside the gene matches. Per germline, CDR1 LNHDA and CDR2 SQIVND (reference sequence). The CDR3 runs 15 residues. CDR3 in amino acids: CASTTGTGTIRELFF. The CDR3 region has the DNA TGTGCCAGTACCACCGGGACAGGGACCATCAGGGAGCTGTTTTTT.

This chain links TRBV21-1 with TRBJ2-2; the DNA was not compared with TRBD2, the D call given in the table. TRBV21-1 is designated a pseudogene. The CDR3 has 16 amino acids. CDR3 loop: CASSPPPGTNTGELFF. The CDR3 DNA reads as TGTGCCAGCAGCCCCCCTCCGGGAACGAACACCGGGGAGCTGTTTTTT.

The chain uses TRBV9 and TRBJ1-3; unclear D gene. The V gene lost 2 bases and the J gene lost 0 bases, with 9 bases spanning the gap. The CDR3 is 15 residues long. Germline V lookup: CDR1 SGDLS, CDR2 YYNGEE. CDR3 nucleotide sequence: TGTGCCAGCAGCGTCGACGGGTTCTCTGGAAACACCATATATTTT. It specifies CASSVDGFSGNTIYF.

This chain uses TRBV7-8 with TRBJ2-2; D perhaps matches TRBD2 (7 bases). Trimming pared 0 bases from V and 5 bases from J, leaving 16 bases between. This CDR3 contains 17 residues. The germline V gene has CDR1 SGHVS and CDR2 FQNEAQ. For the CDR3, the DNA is TGTGCCAGCAGCTTAGCCCCCAGGGGAGGGGCAACCGGGGAGCTGTTTTTT. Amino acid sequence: CASSLAPRGGATGELFF.

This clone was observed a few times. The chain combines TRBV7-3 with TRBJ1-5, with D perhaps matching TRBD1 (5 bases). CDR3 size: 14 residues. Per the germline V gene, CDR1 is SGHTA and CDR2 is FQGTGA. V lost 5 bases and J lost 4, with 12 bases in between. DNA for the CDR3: TGTGCCAGCAGCGCCCACCCAGGGAATCAGCCCCAGCATTTT. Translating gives CASSAHPGNQPQHF.

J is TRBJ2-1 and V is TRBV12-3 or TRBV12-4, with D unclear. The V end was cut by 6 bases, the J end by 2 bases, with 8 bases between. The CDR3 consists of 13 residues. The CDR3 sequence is CASSPEAYNEQFF. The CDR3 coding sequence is TGTGCCAGCAGCCCAGAGGCCTACAATGAGCAGTTCTTC.

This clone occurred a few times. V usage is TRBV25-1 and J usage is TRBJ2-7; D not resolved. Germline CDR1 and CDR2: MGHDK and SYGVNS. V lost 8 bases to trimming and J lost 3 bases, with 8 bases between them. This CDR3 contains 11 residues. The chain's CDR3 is CASGQHYEQYF. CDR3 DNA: TGTGCCAGCGGGCAGCACTACGAGCAGTACTTC.

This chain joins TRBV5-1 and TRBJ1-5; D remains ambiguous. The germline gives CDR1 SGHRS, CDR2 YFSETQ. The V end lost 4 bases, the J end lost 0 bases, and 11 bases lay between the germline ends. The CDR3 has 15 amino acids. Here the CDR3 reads CASSAGEYSNQPQHF. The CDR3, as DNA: TGCGCCAGCAGCGCGGGAGAATATAGCAATCAGCCCCAGCATTTT. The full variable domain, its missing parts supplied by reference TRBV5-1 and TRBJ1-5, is KAGVTQTPRYLIKTRGQQVTLSCSPISGHRSVSWYQQTPGQGLQFLFEYFSETQRNKGNFPGRFSGRQFSNSRSEMNVSTLELGDSALYLCASSAGEYSNQPQHFGDGTRLSIL.

Written as DNA, the CDR3 is TGTGCCACTTACAGGGGGCCGGAGAACACTGAAGCTTTCTTT. Protein: CATYRGPENTEAFF. The J gene is TRBJ1-1, the V gene TRBV27, with 9 bases aligning to TRBD1. CDR3 size: 14 residues. Germline V lookup: CDR1 MNHEY, CDR2 SMNVEV (reference sequence). V lost 10 bases and J lost 1; bases outside the gene matches: 7.

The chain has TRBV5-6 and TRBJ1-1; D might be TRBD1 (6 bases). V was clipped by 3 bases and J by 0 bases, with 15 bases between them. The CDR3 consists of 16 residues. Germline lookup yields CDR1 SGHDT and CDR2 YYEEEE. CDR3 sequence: CASSSQGPLVNTEAFF. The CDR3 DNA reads TGTGCCAGCAGCTCACAGGGACCTTTAGTGAACACTGAAGCTTTCTTT. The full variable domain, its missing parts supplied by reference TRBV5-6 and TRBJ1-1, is DAGVTQSPTHLIKTRGQQVTLRCSPKSGHDTVSWYQQALGQGPQFIFQYYEEEERQRGNFPDRFSGHQFPNYSSELNVNALLLGDSALYLCASSSQGPLVNTEAFFGQGTRLTVV.

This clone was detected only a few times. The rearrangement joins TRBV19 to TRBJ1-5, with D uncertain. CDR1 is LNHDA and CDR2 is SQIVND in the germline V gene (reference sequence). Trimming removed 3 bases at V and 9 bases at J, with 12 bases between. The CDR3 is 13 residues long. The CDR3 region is CASSIGDARPQHF. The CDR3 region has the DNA TGTGCCAGTAGTATCGGAGACGCACGGCCCCAGCATTTT.

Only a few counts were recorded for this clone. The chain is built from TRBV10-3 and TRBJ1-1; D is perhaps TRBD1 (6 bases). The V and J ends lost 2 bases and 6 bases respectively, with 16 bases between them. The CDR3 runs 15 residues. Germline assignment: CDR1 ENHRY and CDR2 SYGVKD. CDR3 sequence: CAISEDRRPYPEAFF. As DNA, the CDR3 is TGTGCCATCAGTGAGGACAGGCGTCCCTATCCTGAAGCTTTCTTT.

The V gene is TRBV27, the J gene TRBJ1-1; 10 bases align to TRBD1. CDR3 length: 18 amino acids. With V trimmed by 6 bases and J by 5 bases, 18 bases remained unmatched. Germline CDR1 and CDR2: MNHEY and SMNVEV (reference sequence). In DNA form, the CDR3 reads TGTGCCAGCAGCCGAAGGGGCGGACAGGGGGTGGGTGTTACTGAAGCTTTCTTT. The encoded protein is CASSRRGGQGVGVTEAFF.

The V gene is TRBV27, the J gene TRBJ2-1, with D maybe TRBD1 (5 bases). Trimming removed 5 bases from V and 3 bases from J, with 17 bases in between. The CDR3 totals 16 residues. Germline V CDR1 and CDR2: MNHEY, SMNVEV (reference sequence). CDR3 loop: CASSPLGSQGYNEQFF. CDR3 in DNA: TGTGCCAGCAGTCCCCTGGGCTCCCAGGGCTACAATGAGCAGTTCTTC.

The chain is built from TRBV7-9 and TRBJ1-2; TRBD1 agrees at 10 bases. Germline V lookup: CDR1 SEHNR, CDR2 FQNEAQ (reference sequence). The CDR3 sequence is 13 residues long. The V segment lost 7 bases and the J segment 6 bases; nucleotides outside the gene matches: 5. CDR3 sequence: CASTRGTGDGYTF. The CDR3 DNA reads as TGTGCCAGCACCCGCGGGACAGGGGATGGCTACACCTTC.

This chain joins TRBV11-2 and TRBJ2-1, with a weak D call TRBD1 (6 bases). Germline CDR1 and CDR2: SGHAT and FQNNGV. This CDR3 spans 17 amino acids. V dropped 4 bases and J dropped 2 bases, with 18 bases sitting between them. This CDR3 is CASSSTRGAHPYNEQFF. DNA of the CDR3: TGTGCCAGCAGCTCCACCAGGGGCGCTCACCCCTACAATGAGCAGTTCTTC.

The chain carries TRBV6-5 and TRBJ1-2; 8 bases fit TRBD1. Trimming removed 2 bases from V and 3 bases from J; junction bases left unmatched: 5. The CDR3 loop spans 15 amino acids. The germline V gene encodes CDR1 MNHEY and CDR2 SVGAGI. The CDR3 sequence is CASSYRLDRDYGYTF. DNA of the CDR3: TGTGCCAGCAGTTACAGATTGGACAGGGACTATGGCTACACCTTC.

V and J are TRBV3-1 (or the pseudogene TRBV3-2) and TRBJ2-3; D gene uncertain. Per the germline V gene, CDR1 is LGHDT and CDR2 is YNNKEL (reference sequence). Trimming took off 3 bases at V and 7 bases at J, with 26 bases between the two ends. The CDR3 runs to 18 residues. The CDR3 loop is CASSHANLQTFARYTQYF. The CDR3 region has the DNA TGTGCCAGCAGCCACGCCAACCTCCAGACCTTCGCTAGGTATACGCAGTATTTT.

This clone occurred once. The CDR3 here is CASSQTRGTGGTKEQYF. In DNA form, the CDR3 reads TGCGCCAGCAGTCAAACCCGCGGGACAGGGGGGACGAAAGAGCAGTACTTC. The V and J genes are TRBV23-1 and TRBJ2-7, with 11 bases aligning to TRBD1. TRBV23-1 qualifies as an ORF whose function is uncertain. The CDR3 is 17 amino acids. The trim removed 2 bases at V and 7 bases at J, leaving 13 bases unmatched.